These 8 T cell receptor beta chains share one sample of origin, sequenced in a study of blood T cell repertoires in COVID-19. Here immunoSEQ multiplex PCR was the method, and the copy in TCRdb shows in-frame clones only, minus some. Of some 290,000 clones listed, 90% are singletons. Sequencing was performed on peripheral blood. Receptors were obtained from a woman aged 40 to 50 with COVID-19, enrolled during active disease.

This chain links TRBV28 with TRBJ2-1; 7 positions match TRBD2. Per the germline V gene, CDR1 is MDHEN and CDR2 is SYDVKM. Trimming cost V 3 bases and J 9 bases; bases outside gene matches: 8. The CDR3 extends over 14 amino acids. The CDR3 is CASSFPTSSVEQFF. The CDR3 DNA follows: TGTGCCAGCAGTTTCCCGACTAGCTCTGTTGAGCAGTTCTTC.

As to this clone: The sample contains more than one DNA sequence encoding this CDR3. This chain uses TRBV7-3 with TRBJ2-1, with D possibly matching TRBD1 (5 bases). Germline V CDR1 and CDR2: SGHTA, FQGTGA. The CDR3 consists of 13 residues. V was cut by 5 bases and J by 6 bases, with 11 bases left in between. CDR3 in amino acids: CASSPGTGNEQFF. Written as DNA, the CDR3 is TGTGCCAGCAGCCCCGGAACAGGCAATGAGCAGTTCTTC. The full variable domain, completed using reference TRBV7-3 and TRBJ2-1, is GAGVSQTPSNKVTEKGKYVELRCDPISGHTALYWYRQSLGQGPEFLIYFQGTGAADDSGLPNDRFFAVRPEGSVSTLKIQRTERGDSAVYLCASSPGTGNEQFFGPGTRLTVL.

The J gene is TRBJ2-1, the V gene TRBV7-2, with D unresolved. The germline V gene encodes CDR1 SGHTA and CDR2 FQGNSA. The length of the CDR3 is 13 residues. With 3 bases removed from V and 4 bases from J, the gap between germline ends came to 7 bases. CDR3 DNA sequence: TGTGCCAGCAGCTTTGGAGAGTACAATGAGCAGTTCTTC. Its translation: CASSFGEYNEQFF.

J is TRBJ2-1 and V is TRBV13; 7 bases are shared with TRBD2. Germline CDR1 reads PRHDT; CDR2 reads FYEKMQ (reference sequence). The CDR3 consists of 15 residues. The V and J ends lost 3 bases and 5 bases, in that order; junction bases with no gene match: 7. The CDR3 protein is CASSLWRENHNEQFF. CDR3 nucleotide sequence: TGTGCCAGCAGCTTGTGGCGGGAGAACCACAATGAGCAGTTCTTC.

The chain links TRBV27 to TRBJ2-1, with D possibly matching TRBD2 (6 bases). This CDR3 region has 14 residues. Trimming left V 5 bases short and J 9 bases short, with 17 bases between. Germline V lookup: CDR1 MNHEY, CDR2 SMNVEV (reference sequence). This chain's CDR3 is CASSGGTLAFEQFF. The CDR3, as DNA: TGTGCCAGCAGTGGAGGGACCCTAGCGTTTGAGCAGTTCTTC.

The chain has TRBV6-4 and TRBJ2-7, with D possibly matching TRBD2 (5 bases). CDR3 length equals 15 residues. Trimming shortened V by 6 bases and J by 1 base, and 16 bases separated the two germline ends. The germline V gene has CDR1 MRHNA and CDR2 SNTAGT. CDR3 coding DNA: TGTGCCAGCAGCTGGACTGCTGCCCCTTCCTACGAGCAGTACTTC. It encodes CASSWTAAPSYEQYF.

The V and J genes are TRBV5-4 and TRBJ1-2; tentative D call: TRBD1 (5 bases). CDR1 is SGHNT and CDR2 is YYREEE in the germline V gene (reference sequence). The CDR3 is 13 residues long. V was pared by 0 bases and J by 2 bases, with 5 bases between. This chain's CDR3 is CASSLEGNYGYTF. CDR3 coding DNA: TGTGCCAGCAGCTTGGAGGGGAACTATGGCTACACCTTC.

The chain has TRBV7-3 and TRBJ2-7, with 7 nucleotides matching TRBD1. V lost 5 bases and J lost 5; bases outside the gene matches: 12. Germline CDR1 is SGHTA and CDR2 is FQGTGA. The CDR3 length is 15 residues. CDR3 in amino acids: CASSPGAGGIDEQYF. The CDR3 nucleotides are TGTGCCAGCAGCCCTGGGGCAGGGGGTATCGACGAGCAGTACTTC.